The entry below describes one TCR beta chain. The antigen remains undetermined. This CDR3 comprises 15 residues. Germline CDR1 and CDR2: LGHNA and YNFKEQ. V gave up 1 base and J gave up 4 bases; unmatched junction bases: 5. The data were taken from a study of graft-versus-host responses after intestinal transplantation. As for the study in general: Recipients underwent multivisceral, liver-intestinal, or isolated intestinal transplants. Once they had received anti-thymocyte globulin induction, all recipients took tacrolimus and steroids for about 3 years. Overall study results and limits: Allograft graft-versus-host to host-versus-graft clonal ratios ran high in patients with graft-donor T cell macrochimerism. There were GvH clones found in recipient marrow, and some of them appeared first in ileum or blood.

The protocol was immunoSEQ multiplex PCR, while the TCRdb copy is restricted to in-frame clones and leaves out a portion. Among 77,000 or so clones listed, 80% to 95% were seen once. This clonotype was obtained from a human patient who received an intestinal transplant, so some T cells may come from the graft donor. This chain uses TRBV4-2 with TRBJ2-3, with TRBD2 matching over 7 bases. The specimen was PBMCs, collected 98 days after intestinal transplantation. This CDR3 reads CASSQAGLAADTQYF. The CDR3 coding sequence is TGTGCCAGCAGCCAAGCCGGGCTAGCGGCAGATACGCAGTATTTT.